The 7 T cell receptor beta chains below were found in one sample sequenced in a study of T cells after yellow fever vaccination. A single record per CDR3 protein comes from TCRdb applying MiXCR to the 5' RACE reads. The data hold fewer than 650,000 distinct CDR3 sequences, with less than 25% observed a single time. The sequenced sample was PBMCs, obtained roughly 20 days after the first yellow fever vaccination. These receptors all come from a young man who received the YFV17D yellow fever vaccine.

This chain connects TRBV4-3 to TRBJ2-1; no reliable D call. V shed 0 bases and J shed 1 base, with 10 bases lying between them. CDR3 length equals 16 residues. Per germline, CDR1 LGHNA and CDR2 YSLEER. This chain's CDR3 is CASSQDISYSYNEQFF. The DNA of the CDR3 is TGCGCCAGCAGCCAAGATATATCGTATTCCTACAATGAGCAGTTCTTC.

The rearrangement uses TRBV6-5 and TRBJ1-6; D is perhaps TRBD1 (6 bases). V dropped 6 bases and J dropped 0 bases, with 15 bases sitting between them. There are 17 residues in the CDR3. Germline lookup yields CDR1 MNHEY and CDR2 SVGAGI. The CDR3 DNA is TGTGCCAGCAGACCGGACAGCGAAGGCTCCTATAATTCACCCCTCCACTTT. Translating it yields CASRPDSEGSYNSPLHF.

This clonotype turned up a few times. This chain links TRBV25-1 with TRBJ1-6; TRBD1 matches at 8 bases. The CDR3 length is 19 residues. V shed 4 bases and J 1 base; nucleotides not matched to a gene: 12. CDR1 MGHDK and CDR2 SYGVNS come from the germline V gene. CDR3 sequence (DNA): TGTGCCAGCAGTGGCCGGGACAGGCAGCTTGGTTCCTATAATTCACCCCTCCACTTT. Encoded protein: CASSGRDRQLGSYNSPLHF.

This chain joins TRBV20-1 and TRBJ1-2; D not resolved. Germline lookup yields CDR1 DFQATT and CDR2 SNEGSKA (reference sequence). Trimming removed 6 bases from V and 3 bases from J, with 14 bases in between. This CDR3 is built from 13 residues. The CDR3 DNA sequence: TGCAGTGCCACTCGAGGGAGGGACTATGGCTACACCTTC. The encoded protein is CSATRGRDYGYTF.

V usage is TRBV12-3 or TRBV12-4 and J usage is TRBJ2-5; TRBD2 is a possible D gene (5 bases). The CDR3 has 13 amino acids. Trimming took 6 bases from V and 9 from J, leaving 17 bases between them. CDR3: CASSQRLDGAQYF. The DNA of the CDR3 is TGTGCCAGCAGCCAAAGACTGGACGGGGCCCAGTACTTC.

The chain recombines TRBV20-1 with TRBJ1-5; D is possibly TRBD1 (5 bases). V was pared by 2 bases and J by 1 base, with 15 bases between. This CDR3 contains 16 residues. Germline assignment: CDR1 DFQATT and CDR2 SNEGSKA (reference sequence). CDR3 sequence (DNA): TGCAGTGCTAGATCGGGACCGTCCAGAAGCAATCAGCCCCAGCATTTT. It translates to CSARSGPSRSNQPQHF.

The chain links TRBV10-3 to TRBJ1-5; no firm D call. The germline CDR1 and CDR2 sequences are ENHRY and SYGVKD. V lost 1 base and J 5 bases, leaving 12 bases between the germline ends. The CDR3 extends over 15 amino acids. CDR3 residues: CAISEYRAGDQPQHF. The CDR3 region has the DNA TGTGCCATCAGTGAGTACCGGGCTGGGGATCAGCCCCAGCATTTT.